This TCR beta chain was recovered during a study of molecular identifiers for immune sequencing clone quantification. Study information: Naive CD8 cell RNA, from 20,000 or 100,000 cells, was split five ways in replicates, with four sequenced.

Points on this clonotype: The target antigen is unknown. The junction and the germline gene differ at one end; a read error may be behind it.

The CDR3 is 14 amino acids. The germline V gene encodes CDR1 SNHLY and CDR2 FYNNEI. MiXCR was run by TCRdb on the PCR reads, yielding one entry per CDR3 protein. The sample includes hundreds of thousands of distinct CDR3 sequences, 25% seen only once; the top ten take about 0.8%. Study-wide findings and caveats: Clones of above 20 RNA copies carried over 99% of effector molecules; in naive cells they carried under 1%.

V is TRBV2 and J is TRBJ2-5, with D uncertain. This receptor was taken from a human donor in good health. Some libraries in this study had Jurkat cell RNA spiked in. What was sequenced was naive CD8+ T cells from blood, with Jurkat cell RNA spiked in. Subset: FACS-sorted CD8+CD4-CCR7+CD45RA+ naive T cells. CDR3 amino acids: CAGSESIFQETQYF. The CDR3 DNA is TGTGCCGGCAGTGAAAGTATCTTCCAAGAGACCCAGTACTTC. The variable domain in full, completed from reference TRBV2 and TRBJ2-5, reads EPEVTQTPSHQVTQMGQEVILRCVPISNHLYFYWYRQILGQKVEFLVSFYNNEISEKSEIFDDQFSVERPDGSNFTLKIRSTKLEDSAMYFCAGSESIFQETQYFGPGTRLLVL.